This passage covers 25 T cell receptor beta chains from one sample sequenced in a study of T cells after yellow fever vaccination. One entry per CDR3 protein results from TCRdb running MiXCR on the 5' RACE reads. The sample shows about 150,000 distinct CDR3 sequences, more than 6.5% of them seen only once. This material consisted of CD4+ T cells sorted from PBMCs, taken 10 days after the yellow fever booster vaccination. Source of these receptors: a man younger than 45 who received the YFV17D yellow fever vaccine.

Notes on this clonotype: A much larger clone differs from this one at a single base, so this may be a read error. For the CDR3, the DNA is TGCGCCAGCAGCTTGTCTAGGGTCTCGGCGCAAGATACCCAGTACTTC. Translation: CASSLSRVSAQDTQYF. The chain links TRBV5-1 to TRBJ2-5; D remains ambiguous. Germline values: CDR1 SGHRS, CDR2 YFSETQ. The CDR3 has 16 amino acids.

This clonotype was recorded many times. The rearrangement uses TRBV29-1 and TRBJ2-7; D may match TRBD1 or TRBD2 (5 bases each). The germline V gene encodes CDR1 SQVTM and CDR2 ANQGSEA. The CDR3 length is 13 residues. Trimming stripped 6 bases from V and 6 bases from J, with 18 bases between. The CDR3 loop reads CSVQTGTSGEQYF. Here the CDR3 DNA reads TGCAGCGTGCAAACCGGGACCTCGGGCGAGCAGTACTTC.

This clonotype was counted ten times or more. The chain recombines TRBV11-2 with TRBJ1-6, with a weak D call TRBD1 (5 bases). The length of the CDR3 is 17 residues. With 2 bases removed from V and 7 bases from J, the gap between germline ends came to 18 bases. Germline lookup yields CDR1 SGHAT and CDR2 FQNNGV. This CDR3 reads CASSLSFGAATNSPLHF. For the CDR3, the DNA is TGTGCCAGCAGCTTAAGCTTCGGGGCGGCAACCAATTCACCCCTCCACTTT.

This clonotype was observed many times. The CDR3 here is CASSLLAGVDNEQFF. The CDR3 nucleotides are TGTGCCAGCAGTTTACTAGCGGGAGTTGACAATGAGCAGTTCTTC. The V and J genes are TRBV7-2 and TRBJ2-1; 11 bases are shared with TRBD2. Per germline, CDR1 SGHTA and CDR2 FQGNSA. V lost 6 bases to trimming and J lost 5 bases; unmatched junction nucleotides: 6. The CDR3 sequence is 15 residues long.

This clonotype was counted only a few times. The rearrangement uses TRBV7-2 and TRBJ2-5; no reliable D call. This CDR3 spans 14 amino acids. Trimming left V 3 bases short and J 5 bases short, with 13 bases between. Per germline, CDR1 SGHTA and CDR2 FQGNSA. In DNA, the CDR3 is TGTGCCAGCAGCTTGATGTACCAAAAGGAGACCCAGTACTTC. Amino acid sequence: CASSLMYQKETQYF.

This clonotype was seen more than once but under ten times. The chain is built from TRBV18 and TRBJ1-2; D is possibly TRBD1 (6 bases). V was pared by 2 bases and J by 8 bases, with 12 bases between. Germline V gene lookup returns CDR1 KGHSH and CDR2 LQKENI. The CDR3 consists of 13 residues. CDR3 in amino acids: CASSPSRGEGYTF. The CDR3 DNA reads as TGTGCCAGCTCACCATCCAGGGGAGAAGGCTACACCTTC.

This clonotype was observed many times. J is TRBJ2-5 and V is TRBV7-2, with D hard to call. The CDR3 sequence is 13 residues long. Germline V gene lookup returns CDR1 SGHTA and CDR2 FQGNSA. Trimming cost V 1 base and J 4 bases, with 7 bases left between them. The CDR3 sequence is CASSLVRLETQYF. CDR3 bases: TGTGCCAGCAGCTTAGTGAGATTAGAGACCCAGTACTTC.

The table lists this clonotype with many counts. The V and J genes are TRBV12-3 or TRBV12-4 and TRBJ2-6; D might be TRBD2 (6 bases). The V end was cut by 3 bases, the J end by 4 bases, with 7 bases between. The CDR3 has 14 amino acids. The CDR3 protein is CASSFRGGANVLTF. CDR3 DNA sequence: TGTGCCAGCAGTTTCCGGGGGGGGGCCAACGTCCTGACTTTC.

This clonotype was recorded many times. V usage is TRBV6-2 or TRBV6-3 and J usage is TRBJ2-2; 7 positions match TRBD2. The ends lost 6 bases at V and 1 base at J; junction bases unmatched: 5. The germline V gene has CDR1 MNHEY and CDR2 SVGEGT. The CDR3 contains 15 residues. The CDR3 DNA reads TGTGCCAGCAGCCAACTAGCGCGGAACACCGGGGAGCTGTTTTTT. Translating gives CASSQLARNTGELFF.

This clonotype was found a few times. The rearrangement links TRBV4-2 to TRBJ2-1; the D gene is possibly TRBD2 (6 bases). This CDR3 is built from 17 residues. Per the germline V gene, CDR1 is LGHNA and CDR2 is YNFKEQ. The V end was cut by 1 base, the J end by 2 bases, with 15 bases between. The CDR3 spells CASSQVSVGGPYNEQFF. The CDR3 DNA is TGTGCCAGCAGCCAAGTTTCGGTCGGAGGGCCCTACAATGAGCAGTTCTTC.

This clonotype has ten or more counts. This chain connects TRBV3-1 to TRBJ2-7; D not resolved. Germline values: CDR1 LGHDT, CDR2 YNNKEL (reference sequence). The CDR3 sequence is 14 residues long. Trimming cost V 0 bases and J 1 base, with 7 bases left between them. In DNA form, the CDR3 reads TGTGCCAGCAGCCAAGATCTGGGGTCCTACGAGCAGTACTTC. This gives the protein CASSQDLGSYEQYF.

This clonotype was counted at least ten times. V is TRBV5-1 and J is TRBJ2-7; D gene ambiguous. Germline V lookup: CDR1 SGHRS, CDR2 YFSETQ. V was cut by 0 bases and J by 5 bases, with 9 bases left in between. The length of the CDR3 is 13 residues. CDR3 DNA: TGCGCCAGCAGCTTGGCCACAAAACACGAGCAGTACTTC. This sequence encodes CASSLATKHEQYF.

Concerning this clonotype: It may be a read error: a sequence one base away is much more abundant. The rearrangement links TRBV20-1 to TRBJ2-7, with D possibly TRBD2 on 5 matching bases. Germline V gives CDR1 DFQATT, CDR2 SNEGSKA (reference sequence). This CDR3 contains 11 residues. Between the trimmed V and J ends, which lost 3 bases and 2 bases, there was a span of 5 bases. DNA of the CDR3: TGCAGTGCTAGGACTACCTACGAGCAGTACTTC. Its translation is CSARTTYEQYF.

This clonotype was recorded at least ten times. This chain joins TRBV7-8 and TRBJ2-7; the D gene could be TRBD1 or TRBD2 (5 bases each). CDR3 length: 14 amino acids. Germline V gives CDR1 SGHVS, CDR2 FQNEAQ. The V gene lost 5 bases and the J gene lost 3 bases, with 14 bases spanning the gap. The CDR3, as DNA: TGTGCCAGCAGCACCCGGGACGGGAACTACGAGCAGTACTTC. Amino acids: CASSTRDGNYEQYF.

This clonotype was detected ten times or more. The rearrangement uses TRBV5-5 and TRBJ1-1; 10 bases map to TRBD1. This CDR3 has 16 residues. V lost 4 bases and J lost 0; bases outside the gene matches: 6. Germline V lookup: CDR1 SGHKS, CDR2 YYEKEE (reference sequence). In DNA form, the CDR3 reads TGTGCCAGCAGCCCCGGGACAGGGGTTCTGAACACTGAAGCTTTCTTT. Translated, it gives CASSPGTGVLNTEAFF.

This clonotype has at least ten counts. The CDR3 reads CSVRTSGRDGEQYF. The CDR3 DNA follows: TGCAGCGTCAGAACTAGCGGGAGGGACGGCGAGCAGTACTTC. The chain is built from TRBV29-1 and TRBJ2-7, with 13 nucleotides matching TRBD2. V dropped 6 bases and J dropped 6; count of bases not matched to a gene: 8. CDR3 length: 14 residues. Germline-derived CDR1 and CDR2 are SQVTM and ANQGSEA.

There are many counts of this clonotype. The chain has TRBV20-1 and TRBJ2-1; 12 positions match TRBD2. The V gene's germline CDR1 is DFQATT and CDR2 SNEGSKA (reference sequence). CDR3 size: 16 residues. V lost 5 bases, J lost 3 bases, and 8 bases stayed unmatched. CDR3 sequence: CSARYLAGGVYNEQFF. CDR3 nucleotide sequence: TGCAGTGCTCGATACCTAGCGGGAGGGGTCTACAATGAGCAGTTCTTC.

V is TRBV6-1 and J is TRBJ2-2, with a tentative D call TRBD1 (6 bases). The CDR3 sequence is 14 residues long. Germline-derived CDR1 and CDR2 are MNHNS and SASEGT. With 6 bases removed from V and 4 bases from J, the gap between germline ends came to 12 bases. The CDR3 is CASRATGSTGELFF. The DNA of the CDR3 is TGTGCCAGCAGGGCTACAGGGAGCACCGGGGAGCTGTTTTTT.

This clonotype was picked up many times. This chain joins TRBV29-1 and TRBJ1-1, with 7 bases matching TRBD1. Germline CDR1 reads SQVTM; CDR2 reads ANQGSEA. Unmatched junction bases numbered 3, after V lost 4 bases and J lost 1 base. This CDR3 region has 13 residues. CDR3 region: CSVGEGANTEAFF. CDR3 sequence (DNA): TGCAGCGTTGGGGAGGGGGCGAACACTGAAGCTTTCTTT.

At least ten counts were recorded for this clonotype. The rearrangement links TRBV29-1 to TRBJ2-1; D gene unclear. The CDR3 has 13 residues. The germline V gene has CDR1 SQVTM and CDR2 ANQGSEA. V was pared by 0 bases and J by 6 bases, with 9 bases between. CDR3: CSVEEMLGNEQFF. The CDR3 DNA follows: TGCAGCGTTGAAGAGATGTTGGGCAATGAGCAGTTCTTC.

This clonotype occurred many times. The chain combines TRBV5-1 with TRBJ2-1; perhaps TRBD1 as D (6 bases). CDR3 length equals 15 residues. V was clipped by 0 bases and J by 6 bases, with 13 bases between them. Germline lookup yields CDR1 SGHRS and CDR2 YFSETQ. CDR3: CASSLARTVSNEQFF. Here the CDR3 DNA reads TGCGCCAGCAGCTTGGCTAGGACAGTGAGCAATGAGCAGTTCTTC.

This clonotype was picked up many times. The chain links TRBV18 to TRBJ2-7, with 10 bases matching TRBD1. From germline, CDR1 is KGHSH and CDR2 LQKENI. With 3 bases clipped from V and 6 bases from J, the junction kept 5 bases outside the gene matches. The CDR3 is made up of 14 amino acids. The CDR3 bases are TGTGCCAGCTCACCCGGGACAGGGGAGGGCGAGCAGTACTTC. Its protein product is CASSPGTGEGEQYF.

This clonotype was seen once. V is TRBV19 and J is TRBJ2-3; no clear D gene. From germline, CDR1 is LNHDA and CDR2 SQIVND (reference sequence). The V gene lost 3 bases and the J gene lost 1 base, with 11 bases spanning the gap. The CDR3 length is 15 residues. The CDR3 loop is CASSIQGMRTDTQYF. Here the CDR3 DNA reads TGTGCCAGTAGTATCCAAGGGATGCGCACAGATACGCAGTATTTT.

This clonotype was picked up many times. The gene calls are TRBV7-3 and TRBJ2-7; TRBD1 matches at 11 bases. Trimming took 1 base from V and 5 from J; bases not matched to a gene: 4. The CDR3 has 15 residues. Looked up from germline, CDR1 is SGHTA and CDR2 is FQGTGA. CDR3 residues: CASSLKGQGVHEQYF. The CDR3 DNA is TGTGCCAGCAGCTTAAAGGGACAGGGGGTCCACGAGCAGTACTTC.

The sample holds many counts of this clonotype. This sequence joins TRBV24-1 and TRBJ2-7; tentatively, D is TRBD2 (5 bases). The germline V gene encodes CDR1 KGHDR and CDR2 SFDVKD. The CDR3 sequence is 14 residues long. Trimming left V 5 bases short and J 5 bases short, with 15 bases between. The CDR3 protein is CATSVGGSNNEQYF. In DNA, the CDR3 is TGTGCCACCAGTGTAGGTGGGAGCAACAACGAGCAGTACTTC.